One sample yielded the 15 T cell receptor beta chains listed below, sequenced in a study of CD8+ T cells in alopecia areata. Treatment denoted: oral pan-JAK inhibitor, 5-10 mg twice daily. cDNA serving as the sequencing template came from extracted, reverse transcribed RNA. The data were produced by immunoSEQ multiplex PCR, yet TCRdb's version contains in-frame clones alone and is incomplete. The sample holds about 64,000 clones, around 46% seen once. The sample here was CD8+ T cells sorted from blood, taken at approximately week 36, from a patient treated with tofacitinib. These receptors all stem from a human donor with alopecia areata.

The chain recombines TRBV6-5 with TRBJ2-1, with 7 bases aligning to TRBD2. This CDR3 comprises 13 residues. Germline V gives CDR1 MNHEY, CDR2 SVGAGI. After removal of 2 bases from V and 6 bases from J, the junction contained 1 base not matched to a gene. The CDR3 bases are TGTGCCAGCAGTTACCGGACTAGCAATGAGCAGTTCTTC. This encodes CASSYRTSNEQFF.

V is TRBV29-1 and J is TRBJ2-7, with 11 bases fitting TRBD1. J gave up 2 bases and V 6 bases, and 0 bases lay outside the gene matches. The CDR3 is 12 residues long. CDR1 SQVTM and CDR2 ANQGSEA come from the germline V gene. CDR3 amino acids: CSVGQGAYEQYF. In DNA form, the CDR3 reads TGCAGCGTGGGACAGGGGGCCTACGAGCAGTACTTC.

This clone has only a few counts. The chain recombines TRBV29-1 with TRBJ2-7; TRBD2 matches 7 bases. The CDR3 is made up of 11 amino acids. V was pared by 6 bases and J by 2 bases, with 1 base of the junction left unmatched. Germline loops: CDR1 SQVTM, CDR2 ANQGSEA. This CDR3 reads CSVGLAYEQYF. CDR3 DNA sequence: TGCAGCGTCGGACTAGCCTACGAGCAGTACTTC.

There are a few counts of this clone. J is TRBJ2-1 and V is TRBV9, with 8 nucleotides matching TRBD2. This CDR3 contains 13 residues. Germline CDR1 and CDR2: SGDLS and YYNGEE. The V segment lost 5 bases and the J segment 4 bases; nucleotides outside the gene matches: 2. The CDR3 nucleotides are TGTGCCAGCAGTCGGGAGGGGTACAATGAGCAGTTCTTC. Residues: CASSREGYNEQFF.

This clone was seen a handful of times. Its ends do not fully match the called genes, so a read error is possible. The gene calls are TRBV6-4 and TRBJ2-3; D not certain. Germline CDR1 MRHNA, CDR2 SNTAGT. The length of the CDR3 is 13 residues. CDR3 region: CASSYSLIDFQYF. For the CDR3, the DNA is TGTGCCAGCAGTTACTCTCTGATCGACTTCCAGTATTTT.

The genes are TRBV29-1 and TRBJ2-1; the D gene is possibly TRBD2 (6 bases). The CDR3 contains 13 residues. Germline assignment: CDR1 SQVTM and CDR2 ANQGSEA. With 7 bases removed from V and 5 bases from J, the gap between germline ends came to 15 bases. The CDR3 loop is CSAGGGENNEQFF. CDR3 in DNA: TGCAGCGCAGGCGGCGGGGAGAACAATGAGCAGTTCTTC.

The gene calls are TRBV29-1 and TRBJ2-7; no firm D call. The CDR3 loop spans 11 amino acids. The V gene's germline CDR1 is SQVTM and CDR2 ANQGSEA. The germline V and J ends were trimmed by 6 bases and 2 bases, with 8 bases remaining between them. CDR3 in DNA: TGCAGCGTGTCGTTGGCCTACGAGCAGTACTTC. It yields the protein CSVSLAYEQYF.

The rearrangement links TRBV5-1 to TRBJ1-2; no clear D gene. The CDR3 has 14 amino acids. Trimming stripped 3 bases from V and 2 bases from J, with 11 bases between. In germline, CDR1 is SGHRS, CDR2 YFSETQ. CDR3 DNA: TGCGCCAGCAGCTGGGGTAGAGAGAACTATGGCTACACCTTC. The encoded protein is CASSWGRENYGYTF.

This chain connects TRBV29-1 to TRBJ2-1; 10 bases align to TRBD2. This CDR3 contains 13 residues. Germline V lookup: CDR1 SQVTM, CDR2 ANQGSEA. After removal of 8 bases from V and 12 bases from J, the junction contained 13 bases not matched to a gene. The DNA of the CDR3 is TGCAGCTCCCGGACTAGCGGTCACCCTGGGCAGTTCTTC. It specifies CSSRTSGHPGQFF.

A few counts support this clone. The V and J genes are TRBV7-2 and TRBJ2-7; no firm D call. Germline V gives CDR1 SGHTA, CDR2 FQGNSA. Trimming took 8 bases from V and 6 from J, leaving 14 bases between them. This CDR3 is 12 amino acids long. CDR3 in DNA: TGTGCCAGCTCCCCTGGGGTCGCCGAGCAGTACTTC. Translating gives CASSPGVAEQYF. The complete variable domain, with remaining parts taken from reference TRBV7-2 and TRBJ2-7, reads GAGVSQSPSNKVTEKGKDVELRCDPISGHTALYWYRQSLGQGLEFLIYFQGNSAPDKSGLPSDRFSAERTGGSVSTLTIQRTQQEDSAVYLCASSPGVAEQYFGPGTRLTVT.

This clone was observed a few times. The CDR3 region has the DNA TGTGCCAGGGGACAGGTTAACACCGGGGAGCTGTTTTTT. This sequence encodes CARGQVNTGELFF. The genes are TRBV19 and TRBJ2-2; TRBD1 agrees at 8 bases. This CDR3 region has 13 residues. With V trimmed by 9 bases and J by 2 bases, 2 bases remained unmatched. In germline, CDR1 is LNHDA, CDR2 SQIVND (reference sequence).

V gene TRBV27 combines with J gene TRBJ2-7; TRBD2 agrees at 10 bases. The germline gives CDR1 MNHEY, CDR2 SMNVEV (reference sequence). J was trimmed by 2 bases and V by 5 bases; bases with no gene match: 9. The CDR3 consists of 16 residues. The CDR3 DNA reads TGTGCCAGCAGTCCAGGGATAGCGGGAGGCACCTACGAGCAGTACTTC. Protein sequence: CASSPGIAGGTYEQYF.

CDR3 nucleotides: TGTGCCAGCAGCGTATTTGAGGAACAGGGCGGTGTCGATAGAACCCGCTACACCTTC. It is translated as CASSVFEEQGGVDRTRYTF. The chain joins TRBV9 to TRBJ1-2; tentative D call: TRBD1 (6 bases). Germline V CDR1 and CDR2: SGDLS, YYNGEE. This CDR3 comprises 19 residues. Trimming removed 1 base from V and 9 bases from J, with 31 bases in between.

Turning to this clone: A junction end diverges from the germline sequence, so it may reflect a read error. The chain combines TRBV10-3 with TRBJ1-4; tentatively, D is TRBD1 (5 bases). Germline CDR1 reads ENHRY; CDR2 reads SYGVKD. The CDR3 has 13 amino acids. This CDR3 reads CASSEGESEKLFF. CDR3 coding DNA: TGTGCCAGCAGTGAAGGGGAATCCGAAAAACTGTTTTTT.

In its sample, this clone was seen once. V usage is TRBV11-2 and J usage is TRBJ2-5, with D perhaps given as TRBD1 or TRBD2 (6 bases each). This CDR3 has 13 residues. The V gene's germline CDR1 is SGHAT and CDR2 FQNNGV. V shed 5 bases and J shed 6 bases, with 13 bases lying between them. Written as DNA, the CDR3 is TGTGCCAGCAGCCCGGGGGCGGAGAAGACCCAGTACTTC. It specifies CASSPGAEKTQYF.